The rows below give T cell receptor beta chains drawn from one sample of a study of siplizumab effects on memory and regulatory T cells. Some clones are missing from TCRdb's copy, which holds only in-frame ones; the method was immunoSEQ multiplex PCR. The table shows around 110,000 clones, with 90% to 95% occurring only once. Sequences were obtained from non-Treg CD4+ T cells sorted from blood. These receptors were obtained from a human donor in good health. Each CDR3 is given with its conserved first and last residue. The D gene is left open where the match is weak. Rows may omit the clone size; those that give it use once, few, many or a size class.

NA	NA	TRBV19	TRBJ1-1	TGTGCCAGTAGTATAGAGGCAGGGTCGGTTTTCGCTGAAGCTTTCTTT	CASSIEAGSVFAEAFF
NA	TRBD1	TRBV19	TRBJ1-5	TGTGCCAGTAGTGTCACAGGGGGCGCCGGTCAGCCCCAGCATTTT	CASSVTGGAGQPQHF
NA	TRBD1	TRBV29-1	TRBJ2-1	TGCAGCGTAGACAGGGGGTCCTACAATGAGCAGTTCTTC	CSVDRGSYNEQFF
NA	TRBD1	TRBV7-9	TRBJ2-4	TGTGCCAGCAGCTCATGGGGACAGAACATTCAGTACTTC	CASSSWGQNIQYF
NA	NA	TRBV7-9	TRBJ2-7	TGTGCCAGCAGCCTAGGGACGATTTCCGAGCAGTACTTC	CASSLGTISEQYF
NA	TRBD1	TRBV14	TRBJ1-3	TGTGCCAGCAGCCGGGATCCCGGACAGGGGCAAAACACCATATATTTT	CASSRDPGQGQNTIYF
NA	TRBD1	TRBV14	TRBJ1-5	TGTGCCAGCAGTCTCGACCGGGACAGCAGCAATCAGCCCCAGCATTTT	CASSLDRDSSNQPQHF
once	NA	TRBV7-8	TRBJ2-2	TGTGCCAGCAGCTTAAAGGGGGATGGCACCGGGGAGCTGTTTTTT	CASSLKGDGTGELFF
NA	TRBD1	TRBV10-2	TRBJ1-1	TGCGCCAGCAGGACGGACAGGGTAACTGAAGCTTTCTTT	CASRTDRVTEAFF
NA	NA	TRBV7-9	TRBJ2-3	TGTGCCAGCAGCTTAGCGGGCGGCACAGATACGCAGTATTTT	CASSLAGGTDTQYF
NA	TRBD2	TRBV7-8	TRBJ2-3	TGTGCCAGCAACTTAGCGGGGGGCACAGATACGCAGTATTTT	CASNLAGGTDTQYF
once	NA	TRBV27	TRBJ2-3	TGTGCCAGTAGGGGGGGATTCACAGATACGCAGTATTTT	CASRGGFTDTQYF
NA	NA	TRBV27	TRBJ1-6	TGTGCCAGCAGTTTGAACTATAATTCACCCCTCCACTTT	CASSLNYNSPLHF
NA	TRBD2	TRBV7-2	TRBJ2-3	TGTGCCAGCAGTTTTAGCGGGGGAAAGAAAGATACGCAGTATTTT	CASSFSGGKKDTQYF
NA	TRBD2	TRBV29-1	TRBJ2-3	TGCAGCGCGAGCGGGGGGAGGGCAGATACGCAGTATTTT	CSASGGRADTQYF
NA	NA	TRBV21-1	TRBJ2-1	TGTGCCAGCAGCAAATCCCGTGGGGAGCAGTTCTTC	CASSKSRGEQFF
NA	TRBD1	TRBV18	TRBJ1-1	TGTGCCAGCTCGCCCGACAGGGACACTGAAGCTTTCTTT	CASSPDRDTEAFF
NA	NA	TRBV12-5	TRBJ1-1	TGTGCTAGTGGTGTCCGGCCAACAGGGAGCACTGAAGCTTTCTTT	CASGVRPTGSTEAFF
NA	TRBD1	TRBV19	TRBJ1-2	TGTGCCAGTAGTACTTTGGCGGGACAGGACATTTCTAACTATGGCTACACCTTC	CASSTLAGQDISNYGYTF
NA	NA	TRBV25-1	TRBJ2-3	TGTGCCAGCAGTCTGCCAGGGAGCACAGATACGCAGTATTTT	CASSLPGSTDTQYF
NA	NA	TRBV5-5	TRBJ1-2	TGTGCCAGCAGCGCTACCCTCCTTGGCTACACCTTC	CASSATLLGYTF
NA	NA	TRBV5-1	TRBJ2-1	TGCGCCAGCAGCTTGGACTACAGCAATGAGCAGTTCTTC	CASSLDYSNEQFF